One and the same sample provided the 8 T cell receptor beta chains below, sequenced in a study of cytomegalovirus exposure and HLA in healthy donors listed by TCRdb under 2017. The library was produced with the immunoSEQ multiplex PCR assay. A mixture of 60 forward primers for TCR Vbeta segments and 13 reverse primers for TCR Jbeta segments was used in the multiplex PCR. TCRdb holds this immuneACCESS table with in-frame rearrangements only. Some clones are missing; in checked studies, unresolved V genes explain under half, and the rest has no known cause. The table for this sample lists 50,000 or so clones. Jointly, the top ten make up approximately 2.1% of the sample. Sequenced: PBMCs. The receptor set was obtained from a woman aged 18-29 years in good health and CMV-seronegative.

The chain uses TRBV2 and TRBJ2-7; TRBD2 matches 13 bases. CDR1 and CDR2 from the germline V gene are SNHLY and FYNNEI. The CDR3 runs 14 residues. V lost 5 bases, J lost 6 bases, and 4 bases stayed unmatched. CDR3: CASSKGLAGREQYF. CDR3 DNA: TGTGCCAGCAGTAAGGGACTAGCGGGACGCGAGCAGTACTTC.

The chain couples TRBV7-6 to TRBJ2-3, with 8 positions matching TRBD2. CDR3 length equals 15 residues. After removal of 1 base from V and 2 bases from J, the junction contained 2 bases not matched to a gene. CDR1 and CDR2 from the germline V gene are SGHVS and FNYEAQ. This CDR3 reads CASSLVAGFTDTQYF. The CDR3 DNA reads TGTGCCAGCAGCTTAGTAGCGGGGTTCACAGATACGCAGTATTTT.

The chain is built from TRBV6-6 and TRBJ2-7; the match to TRBD2 covers 7 bases. The CDR3 is made up of 16 amino acids. V gave up 5 bases and J gave up 0 bases; unmatched junction bases: 10. Germline lookup yields CDR1 MNHNY and CDR2 SVGAGI (reference sequence). The CDR3 loop is CASSSHSGLSSYEQYF. Here the CDR3 DNA reads TGTGCCAGCAGTAGTCATAGCGGGCTGAGCTCCTACGAGCAGTACTTC.

This sequence joins TRBV29-1 and TRBJ2-1; 10 bases are a match to TRBD1. Germline loops: CDR1 SQVTM, CDR2 ANQGSEA. V was pared by 6 bases and J by 6 bases, with 11 bases of the junction left unmatched. CDR3 length equals 15 residues. The chain's CDR3 is CSVVSRTGGTNEQFF. In DNA, the CDR3 is TGCAGCGTCGTCTCCCGGACAGGGGGGACCAATGAGCAGTTCTTC.

The chain combines TRBV11-3 with TRBJ1-2; no firm D call. The CDR3 length is 15 residues. The V gene's germline CDR1 is SGHNT and CDR2 YENEEA. V was shortened by 6 bases and J by 1 base, with 15 bases between the two germline ends. DNA of the CDR3: TGTGCCAGCAGGAGTCTGGAAAGCGTTAACTATGGCTACACCTTC. Its protein product is CASRSLESVNYGYTF.

The genes are TRBV5-1 and TRBJ1-3, with TRBD1 matching over 7 bases. The CDR3 runs 14 residues. Germline-derived CDR1 and CDR2 are SGHRS and YFSETQ. The V gene end was trimmed by 7 bases and the J gene end by 0 bases; junction bases not matched to a gene: 4. The CDR3 loop reads CASWDSVSGNTIYF. The DNA of the CDR3 is TGCGCCAGCTGGGACAGTGTCTCTGGAAACACCATATATTTT.

This chain links TRBV30 with TRBJ2-7; tentative D call: TRBD2 (6 bases). The CDR3 length is 16 residues. Trimming shortened V by 0 bases and J by 6 bases, and 21 bases separated the two germline ends. The germline V gene has CDR1 GTSNPN and CDR2 SVGIG (reference sequence). CDR3 residues: CAWSVRGGTPSREQYF. CDR3 DNA sequence: TGTGCCTGGAGTGTAAGGGGTGGGACTCCCTCCCGCGAGCAGTACTTC.

The chain has TRBV5-1 and TRBJ2-2; no firm D call. Germline V gene lookup returns CDR1 SGHRS and CDR2 YFSETQ. Trimming pared 0 bases from V and 4 bases from J, leaving 4 bases between. This CDR3 contains 13 residues. The CDR3: CASSLALTGELFF. DNA for the CDR3: TGCGCCAGCAGCTTGGCTCTCACCGGGGAGCTGTTTTTT. Supplemented by reference TRBV5-1 and TRBJ2-2, the full variable domain reads KAGVTQTPRYLIKTRGQQVTLSCSPISGHRSVSWYQQTPGQGLQFLFEYFSETQRNKGNFPGRFSGRQFSNSRSEMNVSTLELGDSALYLCASSLALTGELFFGEGSRLTVL.